This entry concerns a single T cell receptor (beta chain). Its antigen is still unknown. The limits of the CDR3 on the DNA are not certain, so only TCRdb's listed CDR3 is given. The TCR beta CDR3 regions were amplified from RNA transcripts. A first-round RT-PCR of the TCR CDR3 used the HTBI primer set with the Qiagen OneStep RT-PCR kit. Libraries were constructed in a second round of multiplex PCR, after which size selection and purification were carried out. Sequencing of the libraries was done on an Illumina HiSeq2000 using paired-end 100 bp reads. Turning to the authors' computational methods: SOAPnuke was used to process the raw data, with reads discarded if the reads contained adapters or uncalled bases, had a mean Phred below 15, or lacked an exact constant-primer or identifier match. COPE v1.2.5 was used to merge the high-quality paired reads, and each unique nucleotide sequence was defined as a clonotype. MiTCR v1.1 was used to align the clonotypes against IMGT TRBV, TRBD and TRBJ reference segments. Analysis was restricted to V-J combinations with a frequency above 0.0001, which covered 99.2% of repertoires. The TCS score was defined as F50 (clonal expansion) divided by E x V (chaos), with BLOSUM62-based TCRdist calculated between CDR3 peptides within each V-J. Welch's t-statistics and random forest reduced fewer than 600 V-J features to about 12, which were used in a naive Bayes classifier (R e1071). TCRdb passed the public sequencing reads through fastp at Q25 and MiXCR, retaining productive beta sequences. Each entry is one CDR3 protein sequence, shown with its most common DNA and genes. Here the V and J calls rest on TCRdb's processing, not on the authors' analysis. Counted in this sample were some 500,000 distinct CDR3 sequences; about 15% of them appeared once. In total, the top ten clones hold less than 20% of the sample.

A patient counted as having stable Graves' hyperthyroidism if no progression to ophthalmopathy occurred over 18 months of follow-up. Hyperthyroidism patients were newly diagnosed, had a disease duration of under 2 months, and were aged 18 to 65 years. The study excluded patients with uncontrolled infections, other autoimmune diseases, pregnancy or lactation. Diagnoses relied on clinical symptoms, serum thyroxine and TRAb, thyroid ultrasound and orbital computed tomography. Ficoll-Paque density gradient centrifugation was used to isolate PBMCs from around 10 ml of fresh peripheral blood. Total RNA was extracted using Trizol reagent, and RNA quality was assessed on an Agilent 2100 Bioanalyzer. This entry belongs to a study of T cells in Graves' hyperthyroidism and ophthalmopathy (dated by TCRdb to about 2019). For the study in its entirety: Peripheral blood samples were taken at the time of initial diagnosis, prior to any treatment. To identify TCR V-J signatures that set the groups apart, the researchers used a discovery cohort of more than 95 patients, made up of under 45 with Graves' ophthalmopathy and 57 with stable Graves' hyperthyroidism. The approximately 100 discovery patients were randomly split 7:3 into training and test sets. Following sampling, methimazole starting at 30 mg daily was given to hyperthyroidism patients, and high-dose intravenous methylprednisolone was given to ophthalmopathy patients. Prospective prediction of ophthalmopathy was tested in an independent validation cohort consisting of about 19 hyperthyroidism patients and approximately 16 patients who later progressed to ophthalmopathy. The study also compared thyroid tissue and blood T-cell repertoires from five or six Graves' hyperthyroidism patients. According to the paper, TCR Vbeta CDR3 sequencing was carried out on 135 peripheral blood samples, which came from under 50 ophthalmopathy, around 75 hyperthyroidism and around 17 progressor patients. Broad study findings and their caveats: No statistical method was used to fix the sample size in advance, and group allocation was not hidden from the investigators. During validation, the model predicted progression to ophthalmopathy a median of about 6.3 months ahead of onset, with roughly 65% sensitivity and 72% to 85% specificity. Most expanded thyroid clonotypes (frequency above 0.001) were also detected in blood, a finding suggesting that blood repertoires may reflect thyroid immune responses. A model built on a 13 V-J signature distinguished ophthalmopathy from stable hyperthyroidism, reaching 85% to 90% sensitivity and 81.08% specificity in cross-validation and 80%/75% in testing.

The material sequenced was blood. The source is a woman aged 18-35 years with Graves' hyperthyroidism.

The CDR3 protein is CASSSWVGQGISYGCTF. Recombination connected TRBV7-9 to TRBJ1-2; the table's D gene call, TRBD1, was not cross checked with the DNA. From the cysteine up to the phenylalanine, the CDR3 has a length of 17 residues. The CDR1 and CDR2 encoded by the germline V gene (reference sequence) are SEHNR and FQNEAQ.